The 14 T cell receptor beta chains given below trace back to one sample, sequenced in a study of T-cell reconstitution after alpha-beta-depleted transplantation in children. The TCRbeta library incorporated unique molecular identifiers. TCRdb recomputed calls from the PCR reads with MiXCR, one row per CDR3 protein. The sample has 45,000 to 55,000 distinct CDR3 sequences; 5.8% are singletons. Sequencing used PBMCs, mostly from graft donor cells, obtained 60 days after TCRalphabeta/CD19-depleted stem cell transplant. These receptors originate from a female patient between 2 and 15 years old who had a stem cell transplant for aplastic anemia, so the T cells may come from the graft donor.

This chain uses TRBV7-2 with TRBJ2-3; D unresolved. The CDR3 length is 14 residues. The germline CDR1 and CDR2 sequences are SGHTA and FQGNSA. Trimming removed 3 bases at V and 4 bases at J, with 11 bases between. The CDR3 loop is CASSLKPLADTQYF. The CDR3 nucleotides are TGTGCCAGCAGCTTGAAACCATTGGCAGATACGCAGTATTTT.

This clonotype was observed at least ten times. This chain connects TRBV20-1 to TRBJ2-7; 7 bases map to TRBD1. CDR1 and CDR2 from the germline V gene are DFQATT and SNEGSKA (reference sequence). This CDR3 region has 13 residues. V shed 5 bases, J shed 2 bases, and the junction held 6 bases outside the gene matches. The CDR3 loop reads CSAGTVLTYEQYF. In DNA form, the CDR3 reads TGCAGTGCTGGGACAGTCCTTACCTACGAGCAGTACTTC.

In this sample, this clonotype turned up many times. V usage is TRBV29-1 and J usage is TRBJ1-2, with D possibly being TRBD1 (5 bases). Germline loops: CDR1 SQVTM, CDR2 ANQGSEA. Trimming pared 0 bases from V and 7 bases from J, leaving 15 bases between. This CDR3 comprises 14 residues. In DNA, the CDR3 is TGCAGCGTTGAAGACTATAGGGCCGGGGGTGGCTACACCTTC. Its translation is CSVEDYRAGGGYTF.

This clonotype was detected ten times or more. The J gene is TRBJ2-3, the V gene TRBV6-5; D gene ambiguous. The germline CDR1 and CDR2 sequences are MNHEY and SVGAGI. The CDR3 covers 15 residues. Trimming took 10 bases from V and 2 from J, leaving 19 bases between them. The CDR3 loop is CATSKNGPHTDTQYF. DNA of the CDR3: TGTGCCACCTCAAAAAACGGGCCCCACACAGATACGCAGTATTTT.

The sample holds many counts of this clonotype. The chain is built from TRBV29-1 and TRBJ2-2, with D perhaps matching TRBD1 (5 bases). The CDR3 has 12 residues. The V end was cut by 7 bases, the J end by 1 base, with 7 bases between. In germline, CDR1 is SQVTM, CDR2 ANQGSEA. The CDR3 nucleotides are TGCAGCGCAGGGCAGAACACCGGGGAGCTGTTTTTT. Translating gives CSAGQNTGELFF.

This clonotype was seen ten or more times. The V gene is TRBV7-6, the J gene TRBJ2-2; D is ambiguous. The CDR3 length is 15 residues. The germline V gene has CDR1 SGHVS and CDR2 FNYEAQ. V gave up 5 bases and J gave up 2 bases, with 12 bases separating them. The CDR3 DNA reads TGTGCCAGCAGCAGTAGTGACTCAAACACCGGGGAGCTGTTTTTT. Translated: CASSSSDSNTGELFF.

This clonotype has at least ten counts. The CDR3 is CAISESGFGYTF. The DNA for the CDR3 is TGTGCCATCAGTGAGTCTGGCTTTGGCTACACCTTC. V and J are TRBV10-3 and TRBJ1-2; D gene uncertain. The length of the CDR3 is 12 residues. The V end was cut by 0 bases, the J end by 7 bases, with 6 bases between. The germline gives CDR1 ENHRY, CDR2 SYGVKD.

This clonotype was counted at least ten times. This rearrangement joins TRBV30 to TRBJ2-5; TRBD2 aligns across 7 bases. Germline trimming cut 6 bases from V and 5 bases from J; bases unmatched to any gene: 6. The germline gives CDR1 GTSNPN, CDR2 SVGIG (reference sequence). CDR3 length: 12 amino acids. The CDR3 nucleotides are TGTGCCTGTAGGACTAGACGGGAGACCCAGTACTTC. Translation gives CACRTRRETQYF.

About this clonotype itself: This may be a read error, as it is one base from a much larger clone. V is TRBV2 and J is TRBJ2-5; D unresolved. Germline CDR1 SNHLY, CDR2 FYNNEI. This CDR3 is built from 12 residues. Between the trimmed V and J ends, which lost 6 bases and 0 bases, there was a span of 5 bases. CDR3 region: CASSMYQETQYF. As DNA, the CDR3 is TGTGCCAGCAGCATGTACCAAGAGACCCAGTACTTC.

In its sample, this clonotype was seen many times. This chain joins TRBV20-1 and TRBJ2-6, with TRBD1 as a possible D gene (5 bases). This CDR3 is built from 15 residues. V lost 5 bases, J lost 0 bases, and 11 bases lay in between. In germline, CDR1 is DFQATT, CDR2 SNEGSKA (reference sequence). CDR3 DNA: TGCAGTGCTGACGACAGCGCCTCTGGGGCCAACGTCCTGACTTTC. This gives the protein CSADDSASGANVLTF.

This clonotype has at least ten counts. The V call is TRBV5-1, the J call TRBJ1-6; tentative D call: TRBD1 (5 bases). From germline, CDR1 is SGHRS and CDR2 YFSETQ. The CDR3 is 12 amino acids. V was clipped by 5 bases and J by 7 bases, with 7 bases between them. As DNA, the CDR3 is TGCGCCAGCAGGACAGCCAATTCACCCCTCCACTTT. Its translation is CASRTANSPLHF.

This clonotype was seen repeatedly, ten times or more. This sequence joins TRBV7-9 and TRBJ2-7; D is unclear. This CDR3 is 13 amino acids long. Per the germline V gene, CDR1 is SEHNR and CDR2 is FQNEAQ (reference sequence). V was trimmed by 1 base and J by 6 bases, leaving 10 bases between them. CDR3 loop: CASSLDGSVEQYF. In nucleotides, the CDR3 is TGTGCCAGCAGCTTAGACGGGTCGGTCGAGCAGTACTTC.

Many counts were recorded for this clonotype. The chain has TRBV28 and TRBJ1-1, with 7 bases fitting TRBD1. This CDR3 spans 15 amino acids. The germline V gene has CDR1 MDHEN and CDR2 SYDVKM. With 8 bases clipped from V and 1 base from J, the junction kept 10 bases outside the gene matches. The CDR3 is CASLLGTDQNTEAFF. The CDR3 nucleotides read TGTGCCAGCCTTCTGGGGACAGACCAGAACACTGAAGCTTTCTTT.

This clonotype was seen many times. This rearrangement joins TRBV28 to TRBJ2-4; 9 nucleotides align to TRBD1. Germline V gives CDR1 MDHEN, CDR2 SYDVKM. The CDR3 loop spans 15 amino acids. The J segment lost 4 bases and the V segment lost 5 bases, leaving 6 bases of the junction unmatched. CDR3 sequence reads: CASSQRDRVKNIQYF. Written as DNA, the CDR3 is TGTGCCAGCAGTCAACGGGACAGGGTTAAAAACATTCAGTACTTC.